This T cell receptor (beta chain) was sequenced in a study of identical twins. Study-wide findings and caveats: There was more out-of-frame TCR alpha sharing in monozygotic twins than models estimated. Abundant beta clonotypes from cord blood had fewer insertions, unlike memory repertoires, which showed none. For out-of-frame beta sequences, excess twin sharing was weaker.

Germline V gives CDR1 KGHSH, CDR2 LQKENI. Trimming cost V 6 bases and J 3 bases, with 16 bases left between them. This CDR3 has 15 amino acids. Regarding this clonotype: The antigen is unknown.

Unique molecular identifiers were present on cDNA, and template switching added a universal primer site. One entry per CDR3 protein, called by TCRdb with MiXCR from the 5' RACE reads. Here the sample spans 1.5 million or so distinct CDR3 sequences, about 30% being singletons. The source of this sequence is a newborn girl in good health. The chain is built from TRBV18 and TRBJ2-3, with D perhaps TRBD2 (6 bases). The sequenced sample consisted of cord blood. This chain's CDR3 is CASSISSGATDTQYF. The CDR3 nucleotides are TGTGCCAGCTCGATTTCCTCGGGAGCGACAGATACGCAGTATTTT.